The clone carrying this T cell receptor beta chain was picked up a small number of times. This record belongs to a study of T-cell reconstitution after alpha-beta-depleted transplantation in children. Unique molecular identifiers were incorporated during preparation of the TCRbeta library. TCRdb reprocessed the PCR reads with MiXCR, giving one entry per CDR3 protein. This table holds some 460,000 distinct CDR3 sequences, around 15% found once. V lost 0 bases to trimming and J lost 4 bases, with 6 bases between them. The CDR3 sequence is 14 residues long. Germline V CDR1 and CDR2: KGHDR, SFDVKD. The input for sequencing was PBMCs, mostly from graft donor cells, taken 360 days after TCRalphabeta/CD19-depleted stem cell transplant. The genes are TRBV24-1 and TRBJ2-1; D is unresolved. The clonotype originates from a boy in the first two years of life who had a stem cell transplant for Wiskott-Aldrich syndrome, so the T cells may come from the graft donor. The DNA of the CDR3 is TGTGCCACCAGTGATTTGGCGCTGTACAATGAGCAGTTCTTC. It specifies CATSDLALYNEQFF.